This TCR beta chain was found in a study of regulatory T cells in long-lasting Graves disease. Background on the study: Graves' disease counted as persistent after over 5 years of antithyroid drugs with positive TSH receptor antibodies. General study points: Thyroid tissue was not studied; only peripheral blood was.

Time point denoted: persistent/refractory GD, antithyroid drugs over 5 years with positive TRAb. Researchers made the TCR library from RNA that was extracted from PBMCs. An endocrinology department in Xi'an, China, recruited the patients. The V segment lost 4 bases and the J segment 0 bases; nucleotides outside the gene matches: 3. The CDR3 has 14 amino acids. Assembly of TCR beta libraries relied on iRepertoire HTBI primers together with Arm-PCR of CDR3 regions. TCRdb independently ran MiXCR on the multiplex PCR reads; one entry per CDR3 protein. The sample lists under 450,000 distinct CDR3 sequences; 23% were seen once. This clonotype was seen at least ten times. What it binds is unknown.

The chain carries TRBV12-3 or TRBV12-4 and TRBJ2-7; 7 nucleotides agree with TRBD1. The TCR comes from a female donor with Graves disease. The sequences come from peripheral blood mononuclear cells (PBMCs), collected when the disease was refractory, from a patient treated with antithyroid drugs. The CDR3 DNA is TGTGCCAGCAGTTCGACAGGGAGCTCCTACGAGCAGTACTTC. Its protein product is CASSSTGSSYEQYF.